The source of this T cell receptor (beta chain) is a study of T-cell memory formation after mild COVID-19. Findings and caveats of the study: There were some responding clones in pre-infection memory, which suggested that cross-reactive memory had joined. Whereas later expanders leaned CD4+, clones contracting day 15 to 85 showed a balanced CD4/CD8 makeup.

One entry per CDR3 protein, called by TCRdb with MiXCR from the 5' RACE reads. The sample holds over 450,000 distinct CDR3 sequences, 20% seen once. This clonotype showed up just a few times. Its antigen remains unidentified. The receptor comes from an adult woman who had mild COVID-19 (a few samples of this study predate the infection). Cell type and time point are not known. The sequenced sample consisted of PBMCs or a T cell subset sorted from them (not recorded which).

The CDR3 protein is CSASETGGDQPQHF. DNA of the CDR3: TGCAGTGCTAGTGAGACAGGGGGGGATCAGCCCCAGCATTTT. This chain uses TRBV20-1 with TRBJ1-5; 9 nucleotides match TRBD1. Unmatched junction bases numbered 5, after V lost 3 bases and J lost 5 bases. From germline, CDR1 is DFQATT and CDR2 SNEGSKA (reference sequence). The CDR3 runs to 14 residues.